What follows describes a single T cell receptor (beta chain). In the original workflow: Amplifying reference gene primers gave estimates of nucleated cell counts. Here immunoSEQ multiplex PCR was the method, and the copy in TCRdb shows in-frame clones only, minus some. That table is the source of V, J and clone size, and D and trimming were worked out from the DNA. The table includes roughly 200,000 clones, around three quarters detected once. This specimen belongs to a study of blood T cell repertoires in COVID-19. Overall study: The United States, Italy and Spain supplied acute and convalescent COVID-19 samples. From T cells, B-cell-depleted T cells, or PBMCs came the material, which was cDNA or gDNA.

V was clipped by 2 bases and J by 2 bases; unmatched bases: 6. CDR1 is MNHNS, CDR2 SASEGT, per germline. The CDR3 contains 15 residues. The sequencing input was peripheral blood. The V and J genes are TRBV6-1 and TRBJ2-7; 7 nucleotides match TRBD2. The sequence came from a man between 65 and 85 years old with active or convalescent COVID-19. Written as DNA, the CDR3 is TGTGCCAGCAGTGAACAGAGCGGGGATCCCTACGAGCAGTACTTC. Translating gives CASSEQSGDPYEQYF.